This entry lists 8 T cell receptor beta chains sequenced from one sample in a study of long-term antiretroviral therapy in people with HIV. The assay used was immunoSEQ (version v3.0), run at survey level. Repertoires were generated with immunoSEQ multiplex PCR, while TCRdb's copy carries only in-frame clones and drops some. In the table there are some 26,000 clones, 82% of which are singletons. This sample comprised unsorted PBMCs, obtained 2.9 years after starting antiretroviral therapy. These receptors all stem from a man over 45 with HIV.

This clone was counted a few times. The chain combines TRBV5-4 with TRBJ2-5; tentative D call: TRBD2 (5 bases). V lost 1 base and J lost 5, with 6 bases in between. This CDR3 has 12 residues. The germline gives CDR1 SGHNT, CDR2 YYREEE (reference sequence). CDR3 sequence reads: CASSLSGETQYF. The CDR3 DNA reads TGTGCCAGCAGCTTGTCGGGGGAGACCCAGTACTTC.

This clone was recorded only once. The CDR3 sequence is CASSPGTTQDTQYF. CDR3 bases: TGCGCCAGCAGTCCCGGAACCACACAAGATACGCAGTATTTT. V usage is TRBV4-3 and J usage is TRBJ2-3; D unresolved. CDR1 is LGHNA, CDR2 YSLEER, per germline. V gave up 6 bases and J gave up 5 bases, with 15 bases separating them. The CDR3 is made up of 14 amino acids.

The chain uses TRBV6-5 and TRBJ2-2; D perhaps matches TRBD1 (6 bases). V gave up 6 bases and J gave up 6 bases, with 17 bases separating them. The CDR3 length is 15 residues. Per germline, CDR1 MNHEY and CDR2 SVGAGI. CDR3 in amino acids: CASRRLPYRAGELFF. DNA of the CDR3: TGTGCCAGCAGACGCCTCCCCTACAGGGCCGGGGAGCTGTTTTTT.

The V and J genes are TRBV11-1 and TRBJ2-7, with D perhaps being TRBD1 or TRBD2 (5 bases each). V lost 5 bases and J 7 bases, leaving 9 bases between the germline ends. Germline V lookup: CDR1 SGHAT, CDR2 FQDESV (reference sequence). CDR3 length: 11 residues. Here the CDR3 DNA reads TGTGCCAGCAGCCAATGGGGGGAGCAGTACTTC. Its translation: CASSQWGEQYF.

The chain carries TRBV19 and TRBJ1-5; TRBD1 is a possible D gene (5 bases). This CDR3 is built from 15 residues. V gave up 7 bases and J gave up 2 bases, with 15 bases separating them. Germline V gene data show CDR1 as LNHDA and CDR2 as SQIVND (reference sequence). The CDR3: CASTLQGLGNQPQHF. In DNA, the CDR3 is TGTGCCAGTACCCTCCAGGGACTGGGCAATCAGCCCCAGCATTTT.

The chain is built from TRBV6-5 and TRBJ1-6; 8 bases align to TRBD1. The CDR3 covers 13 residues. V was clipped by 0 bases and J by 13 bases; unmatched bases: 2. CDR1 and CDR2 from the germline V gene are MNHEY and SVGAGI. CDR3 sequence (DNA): TGTGCCAGCAGTTACTCCCACAGGGGGCCCCTCCACTTT. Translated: CASSYSHRGPLHF.

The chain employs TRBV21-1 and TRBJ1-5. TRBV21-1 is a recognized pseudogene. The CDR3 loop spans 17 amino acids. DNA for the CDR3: TGTGCCAGCAGCCACAACGGGGAGGGCGCGGGCAATCAGCCCCAGCATTTT. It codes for CASSHNGEGAGNQPQHF.

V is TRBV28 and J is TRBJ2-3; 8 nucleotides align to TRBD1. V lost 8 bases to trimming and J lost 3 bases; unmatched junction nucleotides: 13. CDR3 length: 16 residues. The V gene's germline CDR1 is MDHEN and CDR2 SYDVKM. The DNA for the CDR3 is TGTGCCAGCGTCGATACCGCAGGGGGCACGACAGATACGCAGTATTTT. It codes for CASVDTAGGTTDTQYF.